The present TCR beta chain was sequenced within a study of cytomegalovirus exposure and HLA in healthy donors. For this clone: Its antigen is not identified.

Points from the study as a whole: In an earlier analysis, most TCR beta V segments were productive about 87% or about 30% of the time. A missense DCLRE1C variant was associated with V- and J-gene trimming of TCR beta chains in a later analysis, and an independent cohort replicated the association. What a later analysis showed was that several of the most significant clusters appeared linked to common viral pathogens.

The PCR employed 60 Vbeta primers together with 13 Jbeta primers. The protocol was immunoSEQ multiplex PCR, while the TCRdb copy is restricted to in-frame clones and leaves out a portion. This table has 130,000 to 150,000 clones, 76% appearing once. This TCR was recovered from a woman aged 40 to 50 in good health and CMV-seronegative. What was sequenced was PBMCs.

The DNA for the CDR3 is TGTGCCTGGAGTACACTAGCGCCGAGCTCCTACAATGAGCAGTTCTTC. Its translation is CAWSTLAPSSYNEQFF. This chain links TRBV30 with TRBJ2-1, with 7 bases fitting TRBD2. The CDR3 covers 16 residues. Germline CDR1 and CDR2: GTSNPN and SVGIG (reference sequence). Trimming removed 2 bases from V and 0 bases from J; junction bases left unmatched: 7.